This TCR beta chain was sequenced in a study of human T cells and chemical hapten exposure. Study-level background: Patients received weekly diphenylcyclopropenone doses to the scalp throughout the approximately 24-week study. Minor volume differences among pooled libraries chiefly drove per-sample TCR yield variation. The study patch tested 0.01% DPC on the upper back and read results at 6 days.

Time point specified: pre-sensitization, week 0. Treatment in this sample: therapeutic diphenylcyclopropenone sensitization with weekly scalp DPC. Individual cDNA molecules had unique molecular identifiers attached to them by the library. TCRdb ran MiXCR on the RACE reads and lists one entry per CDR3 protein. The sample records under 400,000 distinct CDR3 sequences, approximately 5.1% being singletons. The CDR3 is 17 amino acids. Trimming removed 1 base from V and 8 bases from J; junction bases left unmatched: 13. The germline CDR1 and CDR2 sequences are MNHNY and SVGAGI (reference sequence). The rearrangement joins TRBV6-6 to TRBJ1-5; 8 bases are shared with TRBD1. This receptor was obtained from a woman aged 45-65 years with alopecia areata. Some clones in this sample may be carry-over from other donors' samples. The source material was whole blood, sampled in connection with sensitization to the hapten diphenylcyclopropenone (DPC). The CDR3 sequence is CASSYYKPQGAREPQHF. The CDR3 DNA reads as TGTGCCAGCAGTTACTACAAACCGCAGGGGGCGAGGGAGCCCCAGCATTTT.